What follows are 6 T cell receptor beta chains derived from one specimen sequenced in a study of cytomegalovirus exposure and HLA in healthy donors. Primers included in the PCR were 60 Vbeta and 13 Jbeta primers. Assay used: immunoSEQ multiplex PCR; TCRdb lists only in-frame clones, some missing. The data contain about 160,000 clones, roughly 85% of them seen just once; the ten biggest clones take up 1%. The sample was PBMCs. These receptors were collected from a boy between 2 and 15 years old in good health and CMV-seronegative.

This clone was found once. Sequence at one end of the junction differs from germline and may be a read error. The CDR3 DNA follows: TGTGCCAGCAGTGGCTACCATGAGCAGTTCTTC. Protein sequence: CASSGYHEQFF. The chain has TRBV25-1 and TRBJ2-1; D is undetermined. This CDR3 has 11 residues. CDR1 and CDR2 (germline): MGHDK, SYGVNS.

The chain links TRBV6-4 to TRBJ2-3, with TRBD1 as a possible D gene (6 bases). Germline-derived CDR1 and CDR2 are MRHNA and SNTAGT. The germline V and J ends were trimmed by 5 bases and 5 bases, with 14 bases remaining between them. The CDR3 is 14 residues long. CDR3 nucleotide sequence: TGTGCCAGCAGTTCCCTCCAGGGGCAAGATACGCAGTATTTT. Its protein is CASSSLQGQDTQYF.

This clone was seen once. The CDR3 region has the DNA TGTGCCAGCAGGATTGACAGGGAGCGAGAGACCCAGTACTTC. Amino acids: CASRIDRERETQYF. The chain recombines TRBV5-5 with TRBJ2-5; 7 bases line up with TRBD1. The CDR3 covers 14 residues. CDR1 SGHKS and CDR2 YYEKEE come from the germline V gene (reference sequence). Trimming cost V 5 bases and J 4 bases; bases outside gene matches: 8.

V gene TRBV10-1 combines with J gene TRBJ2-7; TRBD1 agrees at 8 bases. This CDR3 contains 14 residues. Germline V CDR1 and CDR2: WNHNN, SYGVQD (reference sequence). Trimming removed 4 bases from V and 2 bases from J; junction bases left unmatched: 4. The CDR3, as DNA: TGCGCCAGCAGTGTCGGACAGGGACCCTACGAGCAGTACGTC. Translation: CASSVGQGPYEQYV.

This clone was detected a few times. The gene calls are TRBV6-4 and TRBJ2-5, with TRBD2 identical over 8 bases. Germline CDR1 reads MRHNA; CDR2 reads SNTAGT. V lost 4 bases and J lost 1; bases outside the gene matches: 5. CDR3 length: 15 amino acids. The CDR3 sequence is CASSVGSGTQETQYF. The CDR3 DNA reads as TGTGCCAGCAGTGTTGGTAGCGGGACCCAAGAGACCCAGTACTTC.

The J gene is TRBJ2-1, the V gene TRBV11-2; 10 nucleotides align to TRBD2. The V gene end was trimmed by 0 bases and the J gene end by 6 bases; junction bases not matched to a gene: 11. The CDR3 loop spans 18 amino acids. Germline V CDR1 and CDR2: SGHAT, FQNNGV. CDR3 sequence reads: CASSLDIIGLAGVNEQFF. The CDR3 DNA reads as TGTGCCAGCAGCTTAGATATTATCGGTCTAGCGGGAGTCAATGAGCAGTTCTTC.